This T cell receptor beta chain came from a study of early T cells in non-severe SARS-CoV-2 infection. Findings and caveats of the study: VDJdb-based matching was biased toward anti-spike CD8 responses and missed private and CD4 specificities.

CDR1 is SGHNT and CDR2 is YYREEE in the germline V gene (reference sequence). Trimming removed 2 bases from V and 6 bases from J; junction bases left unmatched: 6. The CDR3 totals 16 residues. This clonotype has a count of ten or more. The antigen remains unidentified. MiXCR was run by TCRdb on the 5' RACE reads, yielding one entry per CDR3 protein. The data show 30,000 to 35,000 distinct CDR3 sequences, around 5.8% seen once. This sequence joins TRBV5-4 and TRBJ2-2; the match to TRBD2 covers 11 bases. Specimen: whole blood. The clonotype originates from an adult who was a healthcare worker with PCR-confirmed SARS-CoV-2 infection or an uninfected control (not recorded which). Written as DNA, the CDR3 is TGTGCCAGCAGCTTTTCGTTAGCGGGAGGGGCCGGGGAGCTGTTTTTT. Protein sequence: CASSFSLAGGAGELFF. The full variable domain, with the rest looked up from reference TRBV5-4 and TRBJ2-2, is ETGVTQSPTHLIKTRGQQVTLRCSSQSGHNTVSWYQQALGQGPQFIFQYYREEENGRGNFPPRFSGLQFPNYSSELNVNALELDDSALYLCASSFSLAGGAGELFFGEGSRLTVL.